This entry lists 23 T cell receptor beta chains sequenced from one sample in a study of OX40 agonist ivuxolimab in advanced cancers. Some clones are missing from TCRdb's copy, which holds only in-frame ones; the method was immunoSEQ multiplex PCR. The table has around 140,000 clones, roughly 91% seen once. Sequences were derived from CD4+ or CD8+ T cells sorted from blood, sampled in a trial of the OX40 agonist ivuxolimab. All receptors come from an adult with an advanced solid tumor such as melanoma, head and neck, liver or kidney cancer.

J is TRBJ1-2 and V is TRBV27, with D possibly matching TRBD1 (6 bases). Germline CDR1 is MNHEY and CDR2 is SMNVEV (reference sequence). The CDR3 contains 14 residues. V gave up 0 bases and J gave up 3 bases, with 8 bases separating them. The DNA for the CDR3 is TGTGCCAGCAGTTTATCGAGGGGGGACTATGGCTACACCTTC. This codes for CASSLSRGDYGYTF.

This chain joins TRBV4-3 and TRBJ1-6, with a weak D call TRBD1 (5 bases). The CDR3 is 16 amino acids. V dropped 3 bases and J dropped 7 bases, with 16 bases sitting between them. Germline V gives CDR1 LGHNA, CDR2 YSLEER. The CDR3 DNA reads TGCGCCAGCAGCCAGGAAAGCAGGGTGAGCAATTCACCCCTCCACTTT. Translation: CASSQESRVSNSPLHF.

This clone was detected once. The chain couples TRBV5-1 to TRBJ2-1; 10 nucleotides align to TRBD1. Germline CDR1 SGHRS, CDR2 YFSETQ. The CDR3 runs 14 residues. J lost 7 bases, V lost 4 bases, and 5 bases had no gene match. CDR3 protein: CASSRDRGINEQFF. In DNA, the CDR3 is TGCGCCAGCAGCCGGGACAGGGGAATTAATGAGCAGTTCTTC.

The chain's CDR3 is CSVVRIAEAFF. CDR3 bases: TGCAGCGTTGTGAGAATCGCTGAAGCTTTCTTT. The rearrangement joins TRBV29-1 to TRBJ1-1, with unresolved D. The CDR3 totals 11 residues. Germline values: CDR1 SQVTM, CDR2 ANQGSEA. V shed 4 bases and J shed 6 bases, with 9 bases lying between them.

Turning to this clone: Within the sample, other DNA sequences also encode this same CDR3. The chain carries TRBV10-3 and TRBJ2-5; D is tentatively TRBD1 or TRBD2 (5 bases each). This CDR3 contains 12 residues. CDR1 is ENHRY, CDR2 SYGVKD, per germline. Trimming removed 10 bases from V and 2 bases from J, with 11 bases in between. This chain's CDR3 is CATGREQETQYF. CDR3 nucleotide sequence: TGTGCCACGGGACGGGAACAAGAGACCCAGTACTTC.

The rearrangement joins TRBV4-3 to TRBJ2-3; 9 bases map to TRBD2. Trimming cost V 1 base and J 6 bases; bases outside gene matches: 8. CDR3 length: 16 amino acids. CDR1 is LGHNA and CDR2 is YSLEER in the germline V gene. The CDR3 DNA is TGCGCCAGCAGCCAAGGGGTAGCGGGGGCCCCCGATACGCAGTATTTT. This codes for CASSQGVAGAPDTQYF.

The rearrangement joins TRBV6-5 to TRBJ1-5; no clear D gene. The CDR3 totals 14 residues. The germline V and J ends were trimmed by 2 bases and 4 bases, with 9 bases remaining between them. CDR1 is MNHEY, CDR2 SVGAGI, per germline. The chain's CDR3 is CASSYASVNQPQHF. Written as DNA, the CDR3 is TGTGCCAGCAGTTACGCCAGTGTTAATCAGCCCCAGCATTTT.

DNA of the CDR3: TGTGCCAGCAGCTGGGGCCTGGACAGCCCAGATACGCAGTATTTT. Translation: CASSWGLDSPDTQYF. V is TRBV4-2 and J is TRBJ2-3; TRBD1 might be the D (6 bases). The CDR3 spans 15 residues. Germline V gives CDR1 LGHNA, CDR2 YNFKEQ. V dropped 5 bases and J dropped 4 bases, with 16 bases sitting between them.

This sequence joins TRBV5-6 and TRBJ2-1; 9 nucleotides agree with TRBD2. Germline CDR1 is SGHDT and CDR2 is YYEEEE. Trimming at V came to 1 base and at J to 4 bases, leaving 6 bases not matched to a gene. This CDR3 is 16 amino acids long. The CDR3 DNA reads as TGTGCCAGCAGCTTGCCGGGGCTAGCGGGATACAATGAGCAGTTCTTC. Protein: CASSLPGLAGYNEQFF.

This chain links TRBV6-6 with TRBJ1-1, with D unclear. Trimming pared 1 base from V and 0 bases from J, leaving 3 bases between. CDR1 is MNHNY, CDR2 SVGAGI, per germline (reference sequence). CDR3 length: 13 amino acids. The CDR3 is CASSYYLNTEAFF. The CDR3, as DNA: TGTGCCAGCAGTTACTATCTGAACACTGAAGCTTTCTTT.

The CDR3 sequence: CASSGGQGALLTDTQYF. The CDR3 DNA reads as TGTGCCAGCAGTGGGGGACAGGGAGCCCTTCTTACAGATACGCAGTATTTT. The V and J genes are TRBV6-1 and TRBJ2-3, with TRBD1 identical over 9 bases. Trimming removed 4 bases from V and 3 bases from J; junction bases left unmatched: 11. This CDR3 has 17 residues. Germline assignment: CDR1 MNHNS and CDR2 SASEGT.

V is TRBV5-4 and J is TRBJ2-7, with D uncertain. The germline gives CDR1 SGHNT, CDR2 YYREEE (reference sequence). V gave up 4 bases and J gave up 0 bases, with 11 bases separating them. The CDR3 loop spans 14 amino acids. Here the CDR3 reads CASSLGFFSYEQYF. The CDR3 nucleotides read TGTGCCAGCAGCCTCGGCTTTTTCTCCTACGAGCAGTACTTC.

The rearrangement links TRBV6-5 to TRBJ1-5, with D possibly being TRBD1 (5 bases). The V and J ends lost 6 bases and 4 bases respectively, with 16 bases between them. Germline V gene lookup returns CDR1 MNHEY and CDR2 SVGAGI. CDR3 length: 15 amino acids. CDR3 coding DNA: TGTGCCAGCAGCGCCCCGGGGGAAGGGAATCAGCCCCAGCATTTT. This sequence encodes CASSAPGEGNQPQHF.

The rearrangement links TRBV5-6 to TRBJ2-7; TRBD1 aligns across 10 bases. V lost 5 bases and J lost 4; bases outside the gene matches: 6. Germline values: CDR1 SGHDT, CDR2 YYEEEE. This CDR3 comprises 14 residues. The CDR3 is CASSTGTGVYEQYF. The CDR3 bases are TGTGCCAGCAGTACCGGGACAGGGGTGTACGAGCAGTACTTC.

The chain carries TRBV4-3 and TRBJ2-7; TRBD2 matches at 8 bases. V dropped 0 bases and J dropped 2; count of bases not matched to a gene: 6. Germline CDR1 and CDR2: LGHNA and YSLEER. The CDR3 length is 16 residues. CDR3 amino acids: CASSQERSSGPYEQYF. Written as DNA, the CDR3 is TGCGCCAGCAGCCAAGAACGGTCTAGCGGGCCCTACGAGCAGTACTTC.

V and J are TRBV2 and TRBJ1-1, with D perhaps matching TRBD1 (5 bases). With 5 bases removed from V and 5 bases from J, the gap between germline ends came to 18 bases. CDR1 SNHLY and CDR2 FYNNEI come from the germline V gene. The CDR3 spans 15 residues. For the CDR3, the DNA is TGTGCCAGCAGTTATCCCCCGTCGGGGCGGACTGAAGCTTTCTTT. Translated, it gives CASSYPPSGRTEAFF.

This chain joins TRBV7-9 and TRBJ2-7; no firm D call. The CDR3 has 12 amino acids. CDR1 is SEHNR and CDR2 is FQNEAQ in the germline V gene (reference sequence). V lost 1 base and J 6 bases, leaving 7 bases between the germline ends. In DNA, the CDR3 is TGTGCCAGCAGCTTAGGTGGAACCGAGCAGTACTTC. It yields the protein CASSLGGTEQYF.

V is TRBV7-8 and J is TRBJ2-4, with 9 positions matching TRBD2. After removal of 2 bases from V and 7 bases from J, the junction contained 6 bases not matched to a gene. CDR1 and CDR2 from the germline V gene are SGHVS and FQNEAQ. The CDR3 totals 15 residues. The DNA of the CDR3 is TGTGCCAGCAGCTTACGGCGGGAGGGGAGTAACATTCAGTACTTC. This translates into CASSLRREGSNIQYF.

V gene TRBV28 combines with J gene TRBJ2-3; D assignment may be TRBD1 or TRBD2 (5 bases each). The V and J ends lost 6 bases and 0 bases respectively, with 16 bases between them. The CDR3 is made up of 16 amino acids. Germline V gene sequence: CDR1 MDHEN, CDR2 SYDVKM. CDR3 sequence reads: CASSTRGRTSTDTQYF. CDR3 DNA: TGTGCCAGCAGCACCCGGGGCCGAACTAGCACAGATACGCAGTATTTT.

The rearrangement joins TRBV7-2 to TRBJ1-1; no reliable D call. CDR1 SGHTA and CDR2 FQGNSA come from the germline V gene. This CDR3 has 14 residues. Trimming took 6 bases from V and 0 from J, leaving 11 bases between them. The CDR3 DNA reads TGTGCCAGCAGTTACGGATACATGAACACTGAAGCTTTCTTT. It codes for CASSYGYMNTEAFF.

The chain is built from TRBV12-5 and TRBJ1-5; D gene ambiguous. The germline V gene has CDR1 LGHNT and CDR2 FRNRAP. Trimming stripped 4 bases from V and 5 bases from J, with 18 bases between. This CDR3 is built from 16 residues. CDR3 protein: CASGSDLDIRDQPQHF. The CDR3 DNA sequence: TGTGCTAGTGGTTCGGACCTCGACATTAGGGATCAGCCCCAGCATTTT.

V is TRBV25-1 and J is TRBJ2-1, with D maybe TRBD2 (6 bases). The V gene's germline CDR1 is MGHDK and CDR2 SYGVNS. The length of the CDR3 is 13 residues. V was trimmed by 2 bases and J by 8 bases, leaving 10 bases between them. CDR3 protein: CASSELTGDEQFF. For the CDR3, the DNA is TGTGCCAGCAGTGAACTCACGGGGGATGAGCAGTTCTTC.

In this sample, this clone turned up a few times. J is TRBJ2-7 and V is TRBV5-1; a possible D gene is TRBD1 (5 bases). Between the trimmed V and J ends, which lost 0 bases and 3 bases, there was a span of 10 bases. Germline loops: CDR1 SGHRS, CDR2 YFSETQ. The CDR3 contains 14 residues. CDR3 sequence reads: CASSLVGVVYEQYF. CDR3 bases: TGCGCCAGCAGCTTGGTAGGGGTGGTCTACGAGCAGTACTTC.